One and the same sample provided the 20 T cell receptor beta chains below, sequenced in a study of blood T cell repertoires in COVID-19 (dated by TCRdb to the early 2020s). The method behind the library was the immunoSEQ multiplex PCR assay. TCRdb retrieved this table from immuneACCESS and kept in-frame rearrangements only. Not all clones are present; in checked studies, unresolved V genes account for under half, and no reason is known for the remainder. The sample has around 400,000 clones on record, around 87% of them singletons. The ten largest account for over 9.5% of the sample. The sequenced sample was peripheral blood. The source is a woman in her twenties or thirties with COVID-19, enrolled during active disease.

The gene calls are TRBV18 and TRBJ1-2, with TRBD1 matching over 7 bases. Germline CDR1 and CDR2: KGHSH and LQKENI. The length of the CDR3 is 14 residues. Unmatched junction bases numbered 10, after V lost 5 bases and J lost 7 bases. Written as DNA, the CDR3 is TGTGCCAGCTCAGATAACAGGGGAAGATTTGGCTACACCTTC. It translates to CASSDNRGRFGYTF.

In this sample, this clone turned up once. The chain is built from TRBV3-1 (or the pseudogene TRBV3-2) and TRBJ2-1, with 7 bases that match TRBD2. The CDR3 is 17 residues long. V lost 6 bases, J lost 2 bases, and 13 bases stayed unmatched. Germline assignment: CDR1 LGHDT and CDR2 YNNKEL (reference sequence). CDR3 bases: TGTGCCAGCAGTCTCACCCGGGGAGCGGGAACCTACAATGAGCAGTTCTTC. Translating it yields CASSLTRGAGTYNEQFF.

The chain employs TRBV12-3 or TRBV12-4 and TRBJ2-2; TRBD2 matches at 7 bases. V shed 3 bases and J 7 bases; nucleotides not matched to a gene: 2. The length of the CDR3 is 13 residues. Written as DNA, the CDR3 is TGTGCCAGCAGTTTCGTAGCGGGCGGGGAGCTGTTTTTT. This encodes CASSFVAGGELFF.

This clone occurred a few times. The rearrangement uses TRBV6-1 and TRBJ2-2; TRBD1 might be the D (5 bases). Germline assignment: CDR1 MNHNS and CDR2 SASEGT. Trimming removed 0 bases at V and 5 bases at J, with 10 bases between. CDR3 length: 15 amino acids. CDR3 sequence reads: CASSEAQGSTGELFF. The CDR3 DNA follows: TGTGCCAGCAGTGAAGCGCAGGGATCGACCGGGGAGCTGTTTTTT.

This clone occurred a few times. The chain couples TRBV4-1 to TRBJ1-5, with 7 positions matching TRBD1. Germline V gives CDR1 MGHRA, CDR2 YSYEKL. The CDR3 is 14 residues long. The V segment lost 8 bases and the J segment 4 bases; nucleotides outside the gene matches: 8. The CDR3 DNA follows: TGCGCCAGCGCGAGACAGGGTGCAAATCAGCCCCAGCATTTT. This translates into CASARQGANQPQHF.

This clone appeared once. The chain combines TRBV28 with TRBJ2-7, with 9 bases lining up with TRBD2. Trimming removed 2 bases from V and 2 bases from J; junction bases left unmatched: 10. Germline V gene sequence: CDR1 MDHEN, CDR2 SYDVKM. The CDR3 has 17 residues. The CDR3 is CASSLVLRASGAYEQYF. CDR3 DNA: TGTGCCAGCAGTTTAGTTTTACGGGCTAGCGGGGCCTACGAGCAGTACTTC. Variable domain in full (rest from reference TRBV28 and TRBJ2-7): DVKVTQSSRYLVKRTGEKVFLECVQDMDHENMFWYRQDPGLGLRLIYFSYDVKMKEKGDIPEGYSVSREKKERFSLILESASTNQTSMYLCASSLVLRASGAYEQYFGPGTRLTVT.

The chain employs TRBV3-1 (or the pseudogene TRBV3-2) and TRBJ2-5; perhaps TRBD1 as D (5 bases). Germline V gives CDR1 LGHDT, CDR2 YNNKEL (reference sequence). V lost 2 bases and J lost 5, with 12 bases in between. The CDR3 consists of 14 residues. CDR3 residues: CASSQSQVWETQYF. The CDR3 DNA follows: TGTGCCAGCAGCCAATCACAGGTCTGGGAGACCCAGTACTTC.

The chain joins TRBV18 to TRBJ2-5, with D perhaps TRBD2 (7 bases). V was pared by 0 bases and J by 5 bases, with 10 bases between. Germline V gives CDR1 KGHSH, CDR2 LQKENI. The CDR3 has 14 residues. CDR3 in amino acids: CASSPPAGAETQYF. CDR3 nucleotide sequence: TGTGCCAGCTCACCACCGGCGGGGGCGGAGACCCAGTACTTC.

The gene calls are TRBV19 and TRBJ2-7; perhaps TRBD1 as D (6 bases). Between the trimmed V and J ends, which lost 0 bases and 2 bases, there was a span of 11 bases. The V gene's germline CDR1 is LNHDA and CDR2 SQIVND (reference sequence). CDR3 length equals 15 residues. The CDR3: CASSIDWTVAYEQYF. As DNA, the CDR3 is TGTGCCAGTAGTATAGACTGGACAGTTGCCTACGAGCAGTACTTC. Based on the CDR3 plus reference TRBV19 and TRBJ2-7, the full variable domain is DGGITQSPKYLFRKEGQNVTLSCEQNLNHDAMYWYRQDPGQGLRLIYYSQIVNDFQKGDIAEGYSVSREKKESFPLTVTSAQKNPTAFYLCASSIDWTVAYEQYFGPGTRLTVT.

The rearrangement uses TRBV2 and TRBJ2-3; D is possibly TRBD2 (6 bases). CDR3 length: 14 residues. Trimming stripped 8 bases from V and 0 bases from J, with 12 bases between. Per the germline V gene, CDR1 is SNHLY and CDR2 is FYNNEI. DNA of the CDR3: TGTGCCAGCGGAGGACGGGGGAGCACAGATACGCAGTATTTT. Translated, it gives CASGGRGSTDTQYF.

V is TRBV3-1 (or the pseudogene TRBV3-2) and J is TRBJ2-7, with D possibly matching TRBD1 (5 bases). V was trimmed by 5 bases and J by 2 bases, leaving 13 bases between them. This CDR3 contains 14 residues. Germline assignment: CDR1 LGHDT and CDR2 YNNKEL (reference sequence). The CDR3 bases are TGTGCCAGCAGCTCTACCAGGGATGCCTACGAGCAGTACTTC. This encodes CASSSTRDAYEQYF.

With regard to this clone: Additional DNA sequences in this sample encode the identical CDR3. The gene calls are TRBV5-1 and TRBJ2-7, with TRBD2 identical over 13 bases. With V trimmed by 4 bases and J by 4 bases, 5 bases remained unmatched. From germline, CDR1 is SGHRS and CDR2 YFSETQ. CDR3 size: 15 residues. This CDR3 is CASSPRTSGSYEQYF. The CDR3 coding sequence is TGCGCCAGCAGCCCCCGGACTAGCGGGAGTTACGAGCAGTACTTC.

This clone has just a few counts. V usage is TRBV14 and J usage is TRBJ2-3, with D tentatively TRBD2 (6 bases). Trimming took 5 bases from V and 0 from J, leaving 12 bases between them. CDR3 length: 15 amino acids. Germline V gene sequence: CDR1 SGHDN, CDR2 FVKESK. The CDR3 coding sequence is TGTGCCAGCAGCAGGGGACTCTTTAGCACAGATACGCAGTATTTT. This encodes CASSRGLFSTDTQYF.

This chain connects TRBV7-2 to TRBJ2-5, with TRBD1 matching 7 bases. The germline gives CDR1 SGHTA, CDR2 FQGNSA. CDR3 length equals 18 residues. With V trimmed by 6 bases and J by 1 base, 17 bases remained unmatched. The CDR3 region is CASSLMLIGQALQETQYF. The CDR3 nucleotides are TGTGCCAGCAGTCTCATGCTCATTGGACAGGCCCTCCAAGAGACCCAGTACTTC.

V usage is TRBV9 and J usage is TRBJ2-1; TRBD2 might be the D (6 bases). The V gene lost 4 bases and the J gene lost 9 bases, with 17 bases spanning the gap. The CDR3 is made up of 14 amino acids. CDR1 and CDR2 (germline): SGDLS, YYNGEE. CDR3 DNA sequence: TGTGCCAGCAGCCCGATAGCGGACGGCGGTGAGCAGTTCTTC. Translated: CASSPIADGGEQFF.

The CDR3: CASSVDIHTEAFF. For the CDR3, the DNA is TGTGCCAGCAGCGTTGACATCCACACTGAAGCTTTCTTT. The chain joins TRBV9 to TRBJ1-1; D is ambiguous. Germline loops: CDR1 SGDLS, CDR2 YYNGEE. CDR3 length: 13 amino acids. V was trimmed by 2 bases and J by 3 bases, leaving 8 bases between them. Full variable domain (rest looked up from reference TRBV9 and TRBJ1-1): DSGVTQTPKHLITATGQRVTLRCSPRSGDLSVYWYQQSLDQGLQFLIQYYNGEERAKGNILERFSAQQFPDLHSELNLSSLELGDSALYFCASSVDIHTEAFFGQGTRLTVV.

The chain couples TRBV5-1 to TRBJ1-1; D gene ambiguous. V was clipped by 4 bases and J by 1 base, with 8 bases between them. From germline, CDR1 is SGHRS and CDR2 YFSETQ. The CDR3 is 13 residues long. Here the CDR3 reads CASSVRRNTEAFF. The DNA of the CDR3 is TGCGCCAGCAGCGTGAGGAGGAACACTGAAGCTTTCTTT.

The V gene is TRBV30, the J gene TRBJ1-5; D perhaps matches TRBD1 (5 bases). Germline V gene sequence: CDR1 GTSNPN, CDR2 SVGIG (reference sequence). The CDR3 totals 14 residues. Trimming removed 3 bases from V and 5 bases from J, with 14 bases in between. CDR3 sequence reads: CAWRDKTLHQPQHF. The CDR3 region has the DNA TGTGCCTGGAGGGACAAGACCCTACATCAGCCCCAGCATTTT.

This chain joins TRBV24-1 and TRBJ2-2; D may be TRBD2 (5 bases). Germline CDR1 and CDR2: KGHDR and SFDVKD. With 7 bases removed from V and 10 bases from J, the gap between germline ends came to 9 bases. The CDR3 sequence is 11 residues long. In nucleotides, the CDR3 is TGTGCCACCAGAGAGGGTGAGGAGCTGTTTTTT. Its translation is CATREGEELFF.

The CDR3 nucleotides read TGTGCCAGCAGCAAACGACTAGCGGGAGGGCCCTACGAGCAGTACTTC. This translates into CASSKRLAGGPYEQYF. The gene calls are TRBV21-1 and TRBJ2-7; no DNA check was done on the table's D call, TRBD2. TRBV21-1 is a known pseudogene. The CDR3 consists of 16 residues.